Shown below are 18 T cell receptor beta chains from a single sample sequenced in a study of OX40 agonist ivuxolimab in advanced cancers. Using immunoSEQ multiplex PCR, the repertoire was profiled, and TCRdb retains in-frame clones only, with some absent. The table lists around 65,000 clones, 91% of them singletons, with just under 0.3% in the top ten. Source: CD4+ or CD8+ T cells sorted from blood, taken in a trial of the OX40 agonist ivuxolimab. The origin of the receptors is an adult with an advanced solid tumor such as melanoma, head and neck, liver or kidney cancer.

The chain has TRBV7-8 and TRBJ1-5; a possible D gene is TRBD1 (5 bases). The CDR3 sequence is 13 residues long. V lost 5 bases, J lost 3 bases, and 8 bases lay in between. CDR1 is SGHVS, CDR2 FQNEAQ, per germline. The CDR3 nucleotides read TGTGCCAGCAGCCGGGGGGACAATCAGCCCCAGCATTTT. It is translated as CASSRGDNQPQHF.

In this sample, this clone turned up once. The chain links TRBV28 to TRBJ2-1, with 9 positions matching TRBD2. V dropped 5 bases and J dropped 10; count of bases not matched to a gene: 9. This CDR3 has 14 residues. Per the germline V gene, CDR1 is MDHEN and CDR2 is SYDVKM. CDR3 coding DNA: TGTGCCAGCAGTAGACTAGCGGACCGGTGGGAGCAGTTCTTC. Encoded protein: CASSRLADRWEQFF.

The V and J genes are TRBV19 and TRBJ1-4; TRBD1 matches 9 bases. CDR1 and CDR2 from the germline V gene are LNHDA and SQIVND (reference sequence). This CDR3 comprises 16 residues. The V gene end was trimmed by 4 bases and the J gene end by 7 bases; junction bases not matched to a gene: 10. CDR3 sequence: CASSSRQGVYGEKLFF. The CDR3 DNA is TGTGCCAGTAGTAGTAGACAGGGGGTTTATGGTGAAAAACTGTTTTTT.

The table lists this clone with a few counts. The CDR3 loop reads CASSEGQALYGYTF. In nucleotides, the CDR3 is TGTGCCAGCAGTGAAGGACAGGCCCTCTATGGCTACACCTTC. The chain recombines TRBV6-1 with TRBJ1-2, with D perhaps TRBD1 (6 bases). The CDR3 sequence is 14 residues long. Germline assignment: CDR1 MNHNS and CDR2 SASEGT. Trimming shortened V by 1 base and J by 4 bases, and 10 bases separated the two germline ends.

J is TRBJ1-1 and V is TRBV30; 8 nucleotides match TRBD1. CDR3 length: 14 residues. V lost 3 bases and J lost 0; bases outside the gene matches: 3. Germline V lookup: CDR1 GTSNPN, CDR2 SVGIG (reference sequence). The CDR3 DNA reads as TGTGCCTGGAGCTGGGACAGGCTGAACACTGAAGCTTTCTTT. Amino acids: CAWSWDRLNTEAFF.

The chain combines TRBV7-9 with TRBJ1-6; 7 bases match TRBD1. The CDR3 extends over 15 amino acids. Germline CDR1 SEHNR, CDR2 FQNEAQ (reference sequence). Trimming removed 8 bases from V and 10 bases from J; junction bases left unmatched: 14. CDR3 in DNA: TGTGCCAGCGCTTCGGGGGTGACAGGGCCCTCACCCCTCCACTTT. Translated, it gives CASASGVTGPSPLHF.

This chain links TRBV5-1 with TRBJ1-1; 7 bases are shared with TRBD1. The J segment lost 2 bases and the V segment lost 5 bases, leaving 6 bases of the junction unmatched. The CDR3 contains 14 residues. CDR1 and CDR2 from the germline V gene are SGHRS and YFSETQ. The CDR3 DNA is TGCGCCAGCAGTTCGACAGGGATAAACACTGAAGCTTTCTTT. Translation: CASSSTGINTEAFF.

The chain is built from TRBV19 and TRBJ1-2; 8 nucleotides match TRBD1. This CDR3 spans 14 amino acids. Trimming cost V 5 bases and J 8 bases; bases outside gene matches: 10. In germline, CDR1 is LNHDA, CDR2 SQIVND (reference sequence). This chain's CDR3 is CASSFRDRIEGYTF. In DNA, the CDR3 is TGTGCCAGTAGTTTCCGGGACAGGATCGAGGGCTACACCTTC. Drawing the rest from reference TRBV19 and TRBJ1-2, the complete variable domain is DGGITQSPKYLFRKEGQNVTLSCEQNLNHDAMYWYRQDPGQGLRLIYYSQIVNDFQKGDIAEGYSVSREKKESFPLTVTSAQKNPTAFYLCASSFRDRIEGYTFGSGTRLTVV.

This clone was seen a handful of times. The V and J genes are TRBV19 and TRBJ1-1; D is unclear. Trimming pared 3 bases from V and 1 base from J, leaving 6 bases between. Germline-derived CDR1 and CDR2 are LNHDA and SQIVND (reference sequence). This CDR3 region has 13 residues. In nucleotides, the CDR3 is TGTGCCAGTAGTATTGGCAGGAACACTGAAGCTTTCTTT. This encodes CASSIGRNTEAFF.

The chain has TRBV6-6 and TRBJ2-1; a possible D gene is TRBD2 (6 bases). Germline V lookup: CDR1 MNHNY, CDR2 SVGAGI (reference sequence). Trimming cost V 2 bases and J 9 bases, with 8 bases left between them. The CDR3 is 12 residues long. The CDR3 loop reads CASSYLATEQFF. CDR3 nucleotide sequence: TGTGCCAGCAGTTACCTAGCGACTGAGCAGTTCTTC.

The chain joins TRBV5-6 to TRBJ2-7; D gene uncertain. The CDR3 is made up of 14 amino acids. V lost 0 bases to trimming and J lost 5 bases, with 12 bases between them. From germline, CDR1 is SGHDT and CDR2 YYEEEE. CDR3 DNA: TGTGCCAGCAGCTTGGTGGTTAGCTACCACGAGCAGTACTTC. As protein: CASSLVVSYHEQYF.

The V gene is TRBV5-1, the J gene TRBJ2-7; 7 positions match TRBD1. This CDR3 spans 14 amino acids. Germline CDR1 is SGHRS and CDR2 is YFSETQ. V gave up 3 bases and J gave up 6 bases; unmatched junction bases: 9. The CDR3 DNA is TGCGCCAGCAGCTCTGACAGGGAAGGACGCGAGCAGTACTTC. This codes for CASSSDREGREQYF.

The chain uses TRBV11-2 and TRBJ1-1, with D perhaps TRBD1 (6 bases). This CDR3 has 14 amino acids. Deletions cut 2 bases from V and 1 base from J, with 8 bases between. In germline, CDR1 is SGHAT, CDR2 FQNNGV. Here the CDR3 DNA reads TGTGCCAGCAGCTTAAAAGGGGGGAACACTGAAGCTTTCTTT. This translates into CASSLKGGNTEAFF.

The V gene is TRBV29-1, the J gene TRBJ2-1, with TRBD1 matching 9 bases. Germline lookup yields CDR1 SQVTM and CDR2 ANQGSEA. The CDR3 has 14 amino acids. The trim removed 7 bases at V and 2 bases at J, leaving 6 bases unmatched. The DNA for the CDR3 is TGCAGCGCCCCTGGGGACAGGGCCTACAATGAGCAGTTCTTC. It translates to CSAPGDRAYNEQFF.

The chain recombines TRBV19 with TRBJ1-2, with no clear D. This CDR3 comprises 13 residues. V was pared by 3 bases and J by 3 bases, with 8 bases between. Germline V gene sequence: CDR1 LNHDA, CDR2 SQIVND (reference sequence). The CDR3 coding sequence is TGTGCCAGTAGTATCACCGGGGACTATGGCTACACCTTC. Protein: CASSITGDYGYTF.

CDR3 nucleotides: TGTGCCAGCTCCCATCAACCGCAGGGGACCAATCAGCCCCAGCATTTT. It codes for CASSHQPQGTNQPQHF. The rearrangement links TRBV18 to TRBJ1-5, with D possibly being TRBD1 (6 bases). The CDR3 spans 16 residues. Trimming removed 6 bases from V and 3 bases from J, with 18 bases in between. Germline V gene sequence: CDR1 KGHSH, CDR2 LQKENI.

This chain uses TRBV7-8 with TRBJ2-1; 12 positions agree with TRBD2. The V gene's germline CDR1 is SGHVS and CDR2 FQNEAQ. Unmatched junction bases numbered 4, after V lost 11 bases and J lost 5 bases. CDR3 length equals 13 residues. The CDR3 bases are TGTGCCTCTGGACTAGCGGGGAACAATGAGCAGTTCTTC. Protein: CASGLAGNNEQFF.

The rearrangement links TRBV5-6 to TRBJ2-7; 12 positions match TRBD1. The CDR3 is made up of 15 amino acids. CDR1 SGHDT and CDR2 YYEEEE come from the germline V gene. V trimming: 4 bases; J trimming: 6 bases; junction bases outside the gene matches: 8. The CDR3 spells CASSIPGQGAFEQYF. The CDR3 DNA reads TGTGCCAGCAGCATTCCGGGACAGGGGGCGTTCGAGCAGTACTTC.